The clone carrying this TCR beta chain has just a few counts. What it recognizes is unknown. The record originates from a study of T cell clones after liver transplantation. The study's findings and limits: Rather than being deleted, graft donor-reactive T cells may have moved into the graft. Low donor cell numbers restricted donor-reactive repertoire measurement in a couple of subjects.

V was shortened by 3 bases and J by 3 bases, with 9 bases between the two germline ends. CDR1 is GTSNPN, CDR2 SVGIG, per germline (reference sequence). This CDR3 contains 13 residues. Alloreactive TCRbeta sequences came from sequencing proliferating CFSE-low cells in the MLR. Pre-transplant recipient cells responded to graft donor PBMCs, splenocytes, lymph-node cells, or third-party PBMCs. Here immunoSEQ multiplex PCR was the method, and the copy in TCRdb shows in-frame clones only, minus some. This repertoire shows several thousand clones, 35% to 50% found once; its top ten account for more than 10%.

This sequence joins TRBV30 and TRBJ1-5; no firm D call. This receptor was taken from a human patient who received a liver transplant. Some T cells may be graft donor cells. The sample consisted of CD4+ T cells from cultured PBMCs. The CDR3 region is CAWSGSLNQPQHF. CDR3 DNA sequence: TGTGCCTGGAGCGGGAGTCTCAATCAGCCCCAGCATTTT.